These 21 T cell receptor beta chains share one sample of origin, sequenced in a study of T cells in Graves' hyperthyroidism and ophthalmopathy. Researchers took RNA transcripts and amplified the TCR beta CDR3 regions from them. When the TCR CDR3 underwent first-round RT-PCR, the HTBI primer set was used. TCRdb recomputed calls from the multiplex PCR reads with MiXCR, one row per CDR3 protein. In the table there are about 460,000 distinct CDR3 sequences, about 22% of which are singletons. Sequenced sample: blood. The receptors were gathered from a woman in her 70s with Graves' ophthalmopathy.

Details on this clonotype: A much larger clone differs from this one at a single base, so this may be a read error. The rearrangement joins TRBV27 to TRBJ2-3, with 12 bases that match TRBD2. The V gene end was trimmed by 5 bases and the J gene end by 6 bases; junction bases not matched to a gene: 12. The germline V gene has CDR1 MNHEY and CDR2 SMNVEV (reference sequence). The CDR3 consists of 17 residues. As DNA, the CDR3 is TGTGCCAGCAGTGCCCCCAGACTAGCGGGAGTTTCCGATACGCAGTATTTT. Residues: CASSAPRLAGVSDTQYF.

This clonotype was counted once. The CDR3 loop is CASSQDVYTQETQYF. CDR3 sequence (DNA): TGCGCCAGCAGCCAAGATGTGTACACCCAAGAGACCCAGTACTTC. The chain has TRBV4-3 and TRBJ2-5; D remains ambiguous. Germline CDR1 and CDR2: LGHNA and YSLEER. CDR3 length equals 15 residues. Trimming removed 0 bases from V and 1 base from J, with 9 bases in between.

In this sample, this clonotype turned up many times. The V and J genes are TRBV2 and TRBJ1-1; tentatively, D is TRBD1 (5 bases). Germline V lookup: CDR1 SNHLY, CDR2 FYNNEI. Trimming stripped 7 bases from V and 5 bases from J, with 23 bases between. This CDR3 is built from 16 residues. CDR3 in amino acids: CASTSSGGRGGTEAFF. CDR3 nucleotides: TGTGCCAGCACCTCCAGTGGGGGGAGGGGAGGAACTGAAGCTTTCTTT.

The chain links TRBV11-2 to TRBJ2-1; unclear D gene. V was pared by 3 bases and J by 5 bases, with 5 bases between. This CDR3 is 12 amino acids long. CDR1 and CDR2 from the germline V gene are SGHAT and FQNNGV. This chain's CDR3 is CASSFVNNEQFF. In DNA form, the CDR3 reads TGTGCCAGCAGCTTCGTTAACAATGAGCAGTTCTTC.

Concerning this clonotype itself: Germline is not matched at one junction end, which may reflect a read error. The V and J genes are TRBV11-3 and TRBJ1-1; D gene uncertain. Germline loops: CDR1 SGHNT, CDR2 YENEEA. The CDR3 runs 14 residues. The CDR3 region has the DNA TGTGCCAGCAGCCCATCTAGGTTTACGACTGAAGCTCTCTTT. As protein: CASSPSRFTTEALF.

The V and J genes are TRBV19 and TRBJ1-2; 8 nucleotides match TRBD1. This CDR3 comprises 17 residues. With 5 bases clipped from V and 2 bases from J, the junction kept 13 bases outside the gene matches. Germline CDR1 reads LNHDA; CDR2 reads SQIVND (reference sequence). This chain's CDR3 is CASSDYSGTGDNYGYTF. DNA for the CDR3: TGTGCCAGTAGTGATTATTCCGGGACAGGAGACAACTATGGCTACACCTTC.

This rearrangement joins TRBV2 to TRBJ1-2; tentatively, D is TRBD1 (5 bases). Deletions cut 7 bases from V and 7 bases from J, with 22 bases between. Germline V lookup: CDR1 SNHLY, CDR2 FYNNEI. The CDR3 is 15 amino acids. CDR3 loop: CASKSTALNRSGYTF. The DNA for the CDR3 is TGTGCCAGCAAATCGACAGCGCTAAACCGGAGTGGCTACACCTTC. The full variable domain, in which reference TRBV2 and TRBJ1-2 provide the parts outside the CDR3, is EPEVTQTPSHQVTQMGQEVILRCVPISNHLYFYWYRQILGQKVEFLVSFYNNEISEKSEIFDDQFSVERPDGSNFTLKIRSTKLEDSAMYFCASKSTALNRSGYTFGSGTRLTVV.

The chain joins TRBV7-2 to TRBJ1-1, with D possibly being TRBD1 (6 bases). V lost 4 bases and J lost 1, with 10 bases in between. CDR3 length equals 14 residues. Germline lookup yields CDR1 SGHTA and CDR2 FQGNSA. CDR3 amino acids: CASSSGTPNTEAFF. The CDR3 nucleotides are TGTGCCAGCAGCTCCGGGACACCGAACACTGAAGCTTTCTTT.

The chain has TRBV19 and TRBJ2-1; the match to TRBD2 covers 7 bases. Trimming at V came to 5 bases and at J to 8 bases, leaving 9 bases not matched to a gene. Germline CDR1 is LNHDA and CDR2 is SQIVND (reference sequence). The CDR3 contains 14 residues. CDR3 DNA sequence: TGTGCCAGTAGTCTGGCGGGAGCATGGCATGAGCAGTTCTTC. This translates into CASSLAGAWHEQFF.

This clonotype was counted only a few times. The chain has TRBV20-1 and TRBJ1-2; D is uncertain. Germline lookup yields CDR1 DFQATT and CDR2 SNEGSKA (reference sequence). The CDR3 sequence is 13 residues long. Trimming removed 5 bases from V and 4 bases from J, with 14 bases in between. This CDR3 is CSARERSPYGYTF. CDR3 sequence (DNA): TGCAGTGCTCGGGAACGGTCGCCCTATGGCTACACCTTC.

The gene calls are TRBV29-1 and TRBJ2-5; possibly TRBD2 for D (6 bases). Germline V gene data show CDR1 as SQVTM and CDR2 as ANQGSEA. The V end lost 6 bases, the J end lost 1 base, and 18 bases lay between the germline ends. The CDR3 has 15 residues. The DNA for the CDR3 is TGCAGCGTCGCAGGGTCGTGGAGGGGCCAAGAGACCCAGTACTTC. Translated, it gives CSVAGSWRGQETQYF.

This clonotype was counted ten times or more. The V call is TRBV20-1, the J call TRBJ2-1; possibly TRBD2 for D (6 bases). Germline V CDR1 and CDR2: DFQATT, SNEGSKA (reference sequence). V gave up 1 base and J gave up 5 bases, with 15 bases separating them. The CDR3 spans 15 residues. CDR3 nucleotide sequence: TGCAGTGCTAGAGGGGGGGAGGCGGCCCACAATGAGCAGTTCTTC. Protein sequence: CSARGGEAAHNEQFF.

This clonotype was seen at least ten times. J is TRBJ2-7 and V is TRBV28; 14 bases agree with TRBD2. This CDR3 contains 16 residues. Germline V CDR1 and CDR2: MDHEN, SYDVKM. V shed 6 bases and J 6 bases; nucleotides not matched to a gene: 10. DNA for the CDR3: TGTGCCAGCAGATTTTCGGGACTAGCGGGAGTTGCCGAGCAGTACTTC. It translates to CASRFSGLAGVAEQYF.

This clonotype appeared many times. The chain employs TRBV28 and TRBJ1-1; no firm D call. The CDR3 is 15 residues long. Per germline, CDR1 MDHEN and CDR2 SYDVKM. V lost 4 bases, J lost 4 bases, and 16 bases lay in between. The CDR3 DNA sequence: TGTGCCAGCAGTTCCCTCACGCGGGCGGTCACTGAAGCTTTCTTT. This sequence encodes CASSSLTRAVTEAFF.

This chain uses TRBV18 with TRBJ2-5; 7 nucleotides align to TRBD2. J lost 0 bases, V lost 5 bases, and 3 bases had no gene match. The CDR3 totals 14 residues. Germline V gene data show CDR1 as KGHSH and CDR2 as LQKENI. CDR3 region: CASSGTTYQETQYF. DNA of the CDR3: TGTGCCAGCTCAGGGACTACGTACCAAGAGACCCAGTACTTC.

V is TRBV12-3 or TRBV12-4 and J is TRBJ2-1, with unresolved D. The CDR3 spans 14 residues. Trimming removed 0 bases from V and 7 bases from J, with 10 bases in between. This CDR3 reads CASSLAGTKNEQFF. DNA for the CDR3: TGTGCCAGCAGTTTAGCCGGTACTAAAAATGAGCAGTTCTTC.

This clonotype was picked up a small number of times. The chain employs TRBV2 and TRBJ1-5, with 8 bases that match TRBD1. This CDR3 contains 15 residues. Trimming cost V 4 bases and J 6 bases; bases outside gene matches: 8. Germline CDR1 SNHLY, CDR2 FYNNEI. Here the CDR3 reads CASSGDRGVTQPQHF. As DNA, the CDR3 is TGTGCCAGCAGTGGAGACAGGGGAGTGACTCAGCCCCAGCATTTT. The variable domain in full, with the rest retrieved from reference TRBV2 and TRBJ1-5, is EPEVTQTPSHQVTQMGQEVILRCVPISNHLYFYWYRQILGQKVEFLVSFYNNEISEKSEIFDDQFSVERPDGSNFTLKIRSTKLEDSAMYFCASSGDRGVTQPQHFGDGTRLSIL.

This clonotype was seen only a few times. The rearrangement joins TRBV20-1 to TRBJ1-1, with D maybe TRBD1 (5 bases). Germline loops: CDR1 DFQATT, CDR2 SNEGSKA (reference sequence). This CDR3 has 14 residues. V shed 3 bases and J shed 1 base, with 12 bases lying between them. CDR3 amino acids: CSARGHGKNTEAFF. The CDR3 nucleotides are TGCAGTGCTAGGGGGCACGGTAAGAACACTGAAGCTTTCTTT.

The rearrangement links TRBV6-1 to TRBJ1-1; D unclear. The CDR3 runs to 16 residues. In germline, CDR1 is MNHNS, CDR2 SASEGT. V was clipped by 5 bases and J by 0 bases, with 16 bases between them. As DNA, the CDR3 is TGTGCCAGCAGTCTGAGTCGGGGAATGATGAACACTGAAGCTTTCTTT. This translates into CASSLSRGMMNTEAFF.

The DNA of the CDR3 is TGTGCCAGTAGCCTAGGTTTGAAGGGCTACACCTTC. Amino acids: CASSLGLKGYTF. The J gene is TRBJ1-2, the V gene TRBV19; the D is unclear. Trimming stripped 6 bases from V and 8 bases from J, with 13 bases between. Germline lookup yields CDR1 LNHDA and CDR2 SQIVND (reference sequence). The CDR3 has 12 amino acids.

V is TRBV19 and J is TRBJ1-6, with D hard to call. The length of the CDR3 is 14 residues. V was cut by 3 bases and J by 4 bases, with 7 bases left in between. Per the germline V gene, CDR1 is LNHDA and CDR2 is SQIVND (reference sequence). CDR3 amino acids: CASSILGYNSPLHF. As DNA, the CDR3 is TGTGCCAGTAGTATCCTGGGATATAATTCACCCCTCCACTTT.